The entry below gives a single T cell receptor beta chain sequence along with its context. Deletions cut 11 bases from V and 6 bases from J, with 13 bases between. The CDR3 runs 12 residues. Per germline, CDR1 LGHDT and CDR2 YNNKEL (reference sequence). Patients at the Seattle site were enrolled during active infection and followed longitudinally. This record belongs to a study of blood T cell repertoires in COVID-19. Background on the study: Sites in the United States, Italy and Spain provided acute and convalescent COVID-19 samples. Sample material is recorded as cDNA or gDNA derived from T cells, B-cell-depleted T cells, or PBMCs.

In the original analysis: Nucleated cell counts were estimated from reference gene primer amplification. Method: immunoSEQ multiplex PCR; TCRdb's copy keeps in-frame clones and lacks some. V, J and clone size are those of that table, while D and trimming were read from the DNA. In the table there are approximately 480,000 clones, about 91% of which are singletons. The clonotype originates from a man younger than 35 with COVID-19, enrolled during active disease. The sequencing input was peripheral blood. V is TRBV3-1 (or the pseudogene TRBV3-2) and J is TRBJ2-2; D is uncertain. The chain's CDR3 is CASTVNAGELFF. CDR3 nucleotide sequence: TGTGCCTCCACGGTAAATGCCGGGGAGCTGTTTTTT.